This T cell receptor beta chain is drawn from a study of T cells after yellow fever vaccination. Study at large: Libraries from low-cell-number fractions were prepared with the SMART-Seq v4 Ultra Low Input RNA kit. The study's findings and limits: A minor fraction of clonotypes spanned both CD4 and CD8 compartments.

Germline V lookup: CDR1 ENHRY, CDR2 SYGVKD. This CDR3 spans 13 amino acids. Deletions cut 6 bases from V and 1 base from J, with 9 bases between. This clonotype was seen a handful of times. Its antigen is currently unknown. 5'RACE template switching generated TCR cDNA, adding a universal primer site and UMIs. From the 5' RACE reads, TCRdb called clonotypes with MiXCR, one entry per CDR3 protein. The data contain hundreds of thousands of distinct CDR3 sequences, about a fifth of them singletons. The sequence derives from a man aged 18 to 30 who received the YFV17D yellow fever vaccine. The genes are TRBV10-3 and TRBJ2-5; possibly TRBD1 for D (5 bases). The sequencing here drew on PBMCs, taken more than 20 days after the first yellow fever vaccination. For the CDR3, the DNA is TGTGCCATCAGCCTAGACAGCCAAGAGACCCAGTACTTC. Translation: CAISLDSQETQYF.